The rows below give T cell receptor beta chains drawn from one sample of a study of blood T cell repertoires in COVID-19. Assay used: immunoSEQ multiplex PCR; TCRdb lists only in-frame clones, some missing. The table lists approximately 670,000 clones, approximately 90% of them singletons, with roughly 0.26% in the top ten. Sequencing was performed on peripheral blood. These receptor sequences come from a woman under 30 with acute or convalescent COVID-19. Both conserved end residues are part of each CDR3. Fields, in order: J gene, V gene, clone size, D gene, CDR3 DNA, CDR3 protein. A D gene is named only where the DNA matches it firmly. Some rows mark clone size as missing; the rest say once, few, many or name a class of expanded clone.

J: TRBJ2-3
V: TRBV12-5
size: NA
D: TRBD2
DNA: TGTGCTAGTGGTTTGCCCCGACTAGCGGGGGGGCCGGAGGGCACAGATACGCAGTATTTT
CDR3: CASGLPRLAGGPEGTDTQYF

J: TRBJ1-1
V: TRBV25-1
size: NA
D: NA
DNA: TGTGCCAGCAGTGAATATAGGGGGACTGAAGCTTTCTTT
CDR3: CASSEYRGTEAFF

J: TRBJ2-7
V: TRBV11-2
size: NA
D: TRBD2
DNA: TGTGCCAGCAGCCCCCCGACTAGCGGGGACTACGAGCAGTACTTC
CDR3: CASSPPTSGDYEQYF

J: TRBJ1-2
V: TRBV19
size: NA
D: NA
DNA: TGTGCCAGTACTCGCGCAGGGCTCTATGGCTACACCTTC
CDR3: CASTRAGLYGYTF

J: TRBJ2-2
V: TRBV6-2/TRBV6-3
size: NA
D: NA
DNA: TGTGCCAGCAGTTGGATAGCGACCGGGGAGCTGTTTTTT
CDR3: CASSWIATGELFF

J: TRBJ1-1
V: TRBV6-5
size: NA
D: NA
DNA: TGTGCCAGCGGGGGTTTGGACAGGAACACTGAAGCTTTCTTT
CDR3: CASGGLDRNTEAFF

J: TRBJ1-1
V: TRBV2
size: few
D: NA
DNA: TGTGCCAGCAGTGAAGCGGGACATCCGAACACTGAAGCTTTCTTT
CDR3: CASSEAGHPNTEAFF

J: TRBJ2-5
V: TRBV4-1
size: NA
D: NA
DNA: TGCGCCAGCAGCCAAGATTTTCCCAACAGCCAAGAGACCCAGTACTTC
CDR3: CASSQDFPNSQETQYF

J: TRBJ2-7
V: TRBV9
size: once
D: NA
DNA: TGTGCCAGCAGCGTAAAAGATGTGGAGGGCAGGCGGTACTTC
CDR3: CASSVKDVEGRRYF

J: TRBJ2-1
V: TRBV7-2
size: few
D: TRBD1
DNA: TGTGCCAGCAGCCAGCGGACATTGGGACAGGCCAAAAATGAGCAGTTCTTC
CDR3: CASSQRTLGQAKNEQFF